The 27 T cell receptor beta chains given below trace back to one sample, sequenced in a study of cytomegalovirus exposure and HLA in healthy donors. With 60 Vbeta and 13 Jbeta primers, the PCR was carried out. The table came from immunoSEQ multiplex PCR; TCRdb's copy has only in-frame clones and leaves some out. This sample carries 150,000 or so clones, around 77% of them seen once, and the ten largest clones take 4.2%. Sequencing input: PBMCs. Every receptor here comes from a male donor in good health and CMV-seropositive.

The chain uses TRBV6-4 and TRBJ1-2; no firm D call. The CDR3 contains 13 residues. CDR1 is MRHNA, CDR2 SNTAGT, per germline. Trimming removed 4 bases from V and 8 bases from J, with 14 bases in between. The CDR3 DNA is TGTGCCAGCAGTGGCCCAGGTTTTGCCGGCTACACCTTC. Its protein product is CASSGPGFAGYTF.

This chain uses TRBV19 with TRBJ1-1, with D maybe TRBD1 (5 bases). CDR1 and CDR2 from the germline V gene are LNHDA and SQIVND (reference sequence). V was shortened by 0 bases and J by 0 bases, with 8 bases between the two germline ends. The CDR3 loop spans 15 amino acids. Here the CDR3 DNA reads TGTGCCAGTAGTATAGAACCAGGGTTGAACACTGAAGCTTTCTTT. This encodes CASSIEPGLNTEAFF.

This chain connects TRBV5-1 to TRBJ2-7; TRBD1 might be the D (5 bases). Trimming took 4 bases from V and 5 from J, leaving 16 bases between them. The CDR3 runs 14 residues. Germline lookup yields CDR1 SGHRS and CDR2 YFSETQ. The CDR3 loop reads CASSHGQGGHEQYF. CDR3 in DNA: TGCGCCAGCAGCCACGGCCAGGGTGGGCACGAGCAGTACTTC.

V usage is TRBV5-1 and J usage is TRBJ1-1, with D unclear. The CDR3 totals 13 residues. The germline CDR1 and CDR2 sequences are SGHRS and YFSETQ. With 0 bases removed from V and 5 bases from J, the gap between germline ends came to 8 bases. The CDR3 nucleotides read TGCGCCAGCAGCTTGGGCGGGGAAACTGAAGCTTTCTTT. Translation gives CASSLGGETEAFF.

The chain has TRBV10-3 and TRBJ2-1; TRBD2 aligns across 7 bases. CDR1 ENHRY and CDR2 SYGVKD come from the germline V gene. Trimming cost V 0 bases and J 3 bases; bases outside gene matches: 2. The CDR3 is 15 amino acids. For the CDR3, the DNA is TGTGCCATCAGTGAGTCGGGGGGGGACTACAATGAGCAGTTCTTC. It translates to CAISESGGDYNEQFF.

This clone was recorded a few times. Other DNA sequences within the sample encode an identical CDR3. The chain is built from TRBV7-9 and TRBJ1-4; a weak D match, TRBD1 (5 bases). Germline CDR1 SEHNR, CDR2 FQNEAQ (reference sequence). V was clipped by 6 bases and J by 5 bases, with 13 bases between them. The CDR3 runs to 14 residues. The CDR3 region is CASSPRGGNEKLFF. CDR3 DNA sequence: TGTGCCAGCAGTCCCCGGGGGGGGAATGAAAAACTGTTTTTT. The complete variable domain, with remaining parts taken from reference TRBV7-9 and TRBJ1-4, reads DTGVSQNPRHKITKRGQNVTFRCDPISEHNRLYWYRQTLGQGPEFLTYFQNEAQLEKSRLLSDRFSAERPKGSFSTLEIQRTEQGDSAMYLCASSPRGGNEKLFFGSGTQLSVL.

This chain links TRBV29-1 with TRBJ1-1; 9 positions agree with TRBD1. The CDR3 runs to 12 residues. V lost 7 bases to trimming and J lost 8 bases; unmatched junction nucleotides: 8. Germline V lookup: CDR1 SQVTM, CDR2 ANQGSEA. The CDR3, as DNA: TGCAGCGACCTGACAGGGGGTATCGAAGCTTTCTTT. Translation gives CSDLTGGIEAFF.

The chain links TRBV18 to TRBJ2-7; maybe TRBD1 (7 bases). CDR3 length: 15 amino acids. Germline CDR1 reads KGHSH; CDR2 reads LQKENI. Trimming removed 6 bases at V and 2 bases at J, with 17 bases between. The CDR3 sequence: CASSVGQGGPYEQYF. The DNA of the CDR3 is TGTGCCAGCTCGGTTGGTCAGGGGGGCCCCTACGAGCAGTACTTC.

The chain employs TRBV5-1 and TRBJ2-7, with D possibly TRBD1 on 5 matching bases. This CDR3 has 13 residues. In germline, CDR1 is SGHRS, CDR2 YFSETQ. The V and J ends lost 1 base and 1 base respectively, with 6 bases between them. CDR3 nucleotides: TGCGCCAGCAGCTTGCAGGGTTCCTACGAGCAGTACTTC. Protein product: CASSLQGSYEQYF.

The chain couples TRBV5-6 to TRBJ1-2, with 10 bases aligning to TRBD1. CDR1 is SGHDT, CDR2 YYEEEE, per germline. This CDR3 comprises 15 residues. The ends lost 1 base at V and 4 bases at J; junction bases unmatched: 4. This CDR3 reads CASSLTGTGAYGYTF. CDR3 nucleotide sequence: TGTGCCAGCAGCTTGACCGGGACAGGGGCCTATGGCTACACCTTC.

This chain joins TRBV5-1 and TRBJ2-7; D might be TRBD1 (5 bases). CDR3 length equals 13 residues. Germline V gene lookup returns CDR1 SGHRS and CDR2 YFSETQ. Trimming cost V 2 bases and J 7 bases, with 13 bases left between them. DNA of the CDR3: TGCGCCAGCAGCTTAGGAACAGGTATTGAGCAGTACTTC. It translates to CASSLGTGIEQYF.

This sequence joins TRBV5-1 and TRBJ2-5; TRBD1 matches 7 bases. The trim removed 4 bases at V and 2 bases at J, leaving 8 bases unmatched. The CDR3 is made up of 15 amino acids. Germline V gene sequence: CDR1 SGHRS, CDR2 YFSETQ. The CDR3 sequence is CASSPTGVRQETQYF. The CDR3 nucleotides read TGCGCCAGCAGCCCTACAGGGGTGAGGCAAGAGACCCAGTACTTC. The full variable domain, with the rest looked up from reference TRBV5-1 and TRBJ2-5, is KAGVTQTPRYLIKTRGQQVTLSCSPISGHRSVSWYQQTPGQGLQFLFEYFSETQRNKGNFPGRFSGRQFSNSRSEMNVSTLELGDSALYLCASSPTGVRQETQYFGPGTRLLVL.

The chain links TRBV15 to TRBJ1-2; D gene ambiguous. The CDR3 spans 12 residues. Germline lookup yields CDR1 LNHNV and CDR2 YYDKDF (reference sequence). V dropped 0 bases and J dropped 7 bases, with 6 bases sitting between them. The CDR3 DNA is TGTGCCACCAGCAGAGAGCCGAGTGGCTACACCTTC. Amino acids: CATSREPSGYTF.

This chain joins TRBV5-1 and TRBJ2-7; tentative D call: TRBD2 (6 bases). The CDR3 has 15 residues. Germline V gene lookup returns CDR1 SGHRS and CDR2 YFSETQ. With 0 bases removed from V and 0 bases from J, the gap between germline ends came to 10 bases. Written as DNA, the CDR3 is TGCGCCAGCAGCTTGGTAGCGGATAGCTCCTACGAGCAGTACTTC. Translating gives CASSLVADSSYEQYF.

The gene calls are TRBV28 and TRBJ2-7; TRBD2 aligns across 10 bases. The germline V gene encodes CDR1 MDHEN and CDR2 SYDVKM. V lost 6 bases, J lost 3 bases, and 2 bases stayed unmatched. The CDR3 runs to 13 residues. This chain's CDR3 is CASRPSGSYEQYF. In DNA, the CDR3 is TGTGCCAGCAGGCCTAGCGGGAGCTACGAGCAGTACTTC.

The genes are TRBV5-4 and TRBJ2-7; D is perhaps TRBD1 (5 bases). Germline V lookup: CDR1 SGHNT, CDR2 YYREEE (reference sequence). The CDR3 spans 14 residues. Trimming took off 2 bases at V and 5 bases at J, with 14 bases between the two ends. This CDR3 reads CASSFPAGSHEQYF. The CDR3, as DNA: TGTGCCAGCAGCTTTCCGGCAGGGTCCCACGAGCAGTACTTC.

CDR3 amino acids: CASSLQGQGGETQYF. The CDR3 DNA sequence: TGTGCCAGCAGCCTCCAAGGACAGGGGGGGGAGACCCAGTACTTC. This sequence joins TRBV7-6 and TRBJ2-5; 10 bases line up with TRBD1. V was clipped by 5 bases and J by 5 bases; unmatched bases: 8. The CDR3 loop spans 15 amino acids. Germline CDR1 SGHVS, CDR2 FNYEAQ.

A note on this clone: At one end, the junction sequence differs from germline, possibly due to a read error. The chain recombines TRBV7-9 with TRBJ1-6, with no clear D. Germline-derived CDR1 and CDR2 are SEHNR and FQNEAQ (reference sequence). The CDR3 is 16 residues long. Here the CDR3 reads CSSSLWESSYNSPLHF. CDR3 in DNA: TGTTCCAGCAGCTTATGGGAGAGCTCCTATAATTCACCCCTCCACTTT.

This chain's CDR3 is CASSLAENTEAFF. The CDR3 DNA reads TGTGCCAGCAGCTTAGCAGAGAACACTGAAGCTTTCTTT. The chain links TRBV7-3 to TRBJ1-1, with no clear D. The V end was cut by 2 bases, the J end by 1 base, with 5 bases between. CDR3 length: 13 amino acids. The germline CDR1 and CDR2 sequences are SGHTA and FQGTGA.

The chain is built from TRBV28 and TRBJ2-7, with a weak D call TRBD2 (5 bases). CDR1 and CDR2 from the germline V gene are MDHEN and SYDVKM. Trimming shortened V by 6 bases and J by 3 bases, and 15 bases separated the two germline ends. This CDR3 is 14 amino acids long. CDR3 nucleotide sequence: TGTGCCAGCAGGGGAGCCCCGGGCCTCTACGAGCAGTACTTC. Its translation: CASRGAPGLYEQYF.

The rearrangement links TRBV5-5 to TRBJ2-7; TRBD2 aligns across 10 bases. The CDR3 totals 17 residues. V dropped 1 base and J dropped 6; count of bases not matched to a gene: 13. CDR1 is SGHKS, CDR2 YYEKEE, per germline (reference sequence). In nucleotides, the CDR3 is TGTGCCAGCAGCTTGCTAGCGGGAGAAGGGGACCCCGCCGAGCAGTACTTC. Amino acids: CASSLLAGEGDPAEQYF.

Only a few counts were recorded for this clone. J is TRBJ2-7 and V is TRBV5-4, with 12 bases aligning to TRBD2. V dropped 1 base and J dropped 6; count of bases not matched to a gene: 8. This CDR3 contains 16 residues. Germline V gives CDR1 SGHNT, CDR2 YYREEE (reference sequence). The CDR3 loop reads CASSLPRLAGVGEQYF. In DNA, the CDR3 is TGTGCCAGCAGCTTGCCGCGACTAGCGGGAGTCGGCGAGCAGTACTTC. Filled out from reference TRBV5-4 and TRBJ2-7, the complete variable domain reads ETGVTQSPTHLIKTRGQQVTLRCSSQSGHNTVSWYQQALGQGPQFIFQYYREEENGRGNFPPRFSGLQFPNYSSELNVNALELDDSALYLCASSLPRLAGVGEQYFGPGTRLTVT.

J is TRBJ1-2 and V is TRBV19, with D hard to call. CDR1 LNHDA and CDR2 SQIVND come from the germline V gene (reference sequence). V shed 2 bases and J shed 8 bases, with 12 bases lying between them. The CDR3 sequence is 13 residues long. This chain's CDR3 is CASSILGEGGYTF. For the CDR3, the DNA is TGTGCCAGTAGTATATTGGGTGAGGGAGGCTACACCTTC.

This chain uses TRBV2 with TRBJ1-6, with D possibly being TRBD1 (5 bases). The length of the CDR3 is 14 residues. Trimming cost V 4 bases and J 5 bases, with 9 bases left between them. Germline lookup yields CDR1 SNHLY and CDR2 FYNNEI. The chain's CDR3 is CASSVTGDNSPLHF. CDR3 nucleotide sequence: TGTGCCAGCAGTGTTACAGGCGATAATTCACCCCTCCACTTT.

The chain is built from TRBV9 and TRBJ2-7; TRBD1 matches at 10 bases. The CDR3 totals 15 residues. Germline CDR1 is SGDLS and CDR2 is YYNGEE. V dropped 1 base and J dropped 5; count of bases not matched to a gene: 6. CDR3: CASSVSPGQGNEQYF. In DNA, the CDR3 is TGTGCCAGCAGCGTATCCCCGGGACAGGGGAACGAGCAGTACTTC.

The chain employs TRBV27 and TRBJ2-2; 7 bases map to TRBD2. Germline V gene sequence: CDR1 MNHEY, CDR2 SMNVEV (reference sequence). With V trimmed by 6 bases and J by 7 bases, 11 bases remained unmatched. This CDR3 region has 15 residues. Written as DNA, the CDR3 is TGTGCCAGCAGACCCGGGACTAACCTCGGCGGGGAGCTGTTTTTT. It is translated as CASRPGTNLGGELFF.

Written as DNA, the CDR3 is TGTGCCTGGAGTCGGGACAGGGGGGGGACTGAAGCTTTCTTT. Protein sequence: CAWSRDRGGTEAFF. This chain links TRBV30 with TRBJ1-1, with 11 positions matching TRBD1. CDR3 length equals 14 residues. The V gene end was trimmed by 2 bases and the J gene end by 5 bases; junction bases not matched to a gene: 4. Germline assignment: CDR1 GTSNPN and CDR2 SVGIG (reference sequence).